Below are 2 T cell receptor beta chains sequenced from a single sample in a study of blood T cells in healthy people across ages (dated by TCRdb to between 2014 and 2017). Library preparation employed 5' RACE. For sequencing, an Illumina HiSeq 2500 was employed. The second PCR ran for about 7 to 11 cycles and used a J-beta primer mix along with a sample-barcoded 5' primer. Using fastp trimming at Q25 and MiXCR clonotype assembly, TCRdb reanalyzed the public sequencing data and kept in-frame beta chains. Here each entry gathers all rows of one CDR3 protein and keeps the most common genes and DNA. For this sample there are 500,000 to 550,000 distinct CDR3 sequences; less than 25% appear just once. Jointly, the top ten make up roughly 9% of the sample. These data were likewise used in another study, on T cells of mothers and their children.

Specimen: blood. These TCRs come from a boy between 10 and 17 years old in good health.

CDR3 amino acids: CASSVVGGGRDTQYF. The CDR3 DNA reads as TGTGCCAGCAGCGTAGTTGGCGGGGGAAGAGATACGCAGTATTTT. V and J are TRBV9 and TRBJ2-3, with 7 bases identical to TRBD2. Germline V gives CDR1 SGDLS, CDR2 YYNGEE. CDR3 length equals 15 residues. V was pared by 0 bases and J by 5 bases, with 6 bases of the junction left unmatched. Full variable domain (missing parts from reference TRBV9 and TRBJ2-3): DSGVTQTPKHLITATGQRVTLRCSPRSGDLSVYWYQQSLDQGLQFLIQYYNGEERAKGNILERFSAQQFPDLHSELNLSSLELGDSALYFCASSVVGGGRDTQYFGPGTRLTVL.

This sequence joins TRBV4-3 and TRBJ1-2; no clear D gene. The CDR3 is 14 residues long. Germline CDR1 is LGHNA and CDR2 is YSLEER. The ends were cut back, 4 bases at V and 7 bases at J, with 16 bases in the middle. DNA of the CDR3: TGCGCCAGCAGCCCAGAGGACCGGGCATCTGGCTACACCTTC. This codes for CASSPEDRASGYTF.